The 21 T cell receptor beta chains given below trace back to one sample, sequenced in a study of blood T cell repertoires in COVID-19. Measured with immunoSEQ multiplex PCR; TCRdb has only the in-frame clones, and not every one. The sample yields about 150,000 clones, roughly 85% seen once. The sequenced sample consisted of peripheral blood. These receptors were obtained from a woman older than 75 with acute or convalescent COVID-19.

This clone appeared a few times. CDR3 residues: CASRLAGGPLSGKNIQYF. CDR3 coding DNA: TGTGCCAGCAGACTAGCGGGGGGGCCCCTATCGGGCAAAAACATTCAGTACTTC. The chain recombines TRBV27 with TRBJ2-4; 13 bases are a match to TRBD2. Germline CDR1 and CDR2: MNHEY and SMNVEV (reference sequence). The CDR3 spans 18 residues. V lost 6 bases, J lost 3 bases, and 11 bases stayed unmatched.

The V call is TRBV27, the J call TRBJ2-7; 8 bases agree with TRBD1. With V trimmed by 8 bases and J by 4 bases, 7 bases remained unmatched. CDR1 is MNHEY and CDR2 is SMNVEV in the germline V gene (reference sequence). The CDR3 sequence is 13 residues long. The CDR3 reads CASRGRGPYEQYF. CDR3 sequence (DNA): TGTGCCAGCCGGGGCAGGGGGCCATACGAGCAGTACTTC.

The J gene is TRBJ2-6, the V gene TRBV14; tentatively, D is TRBD1 (5 bases). The germline V gene has CDR1 SGHDN and CDR2 FVKESK. The V end was cut by 2 bases, the J end by 1 base, with 9 bases between. This CDR3 contains 16 residues. CDR3 nucleotide sequence: TGTGCCAGCAGCCAATACAGGCTATCTGGGGCCAACGTCCTGACTTTC. It translates to CASSQYRLSGANVLTF. Full variable domain (outside the CDR3, taken from reference TRBV14 and TRBJ2-6): EAGVTQFPSHSVIEKGQTVTLRCDPISGHDNLYWYRRVMGKEIKFLLHFVKESKQDESGMPNNRFLAERTGGTYSTLKVQPAELEDSGVYFCASSQYRLSGANVLTFGAGSRLTVL.

The gene calls are TRBV6-1 and TRBJ2-5; 8 bases are shared with TRBD1. The CDR3 contains 15 residues. Germline V gene lookup returns CDR1 MNHNS and CDR2 SASEGT. V lost 1 base and J lost 4; bases outside the gene matches: 5. The CDR3: CASSEVGTGIETQYF. The CDR3 nucleotides read TGTGCCAGCAGTGAAGTGGGGACAGGCATAGAGACCCAGTACTTC.

This sequence joins TRBV13 and TRBJ1-2, with D maybe TRBD1 (6 bases). The V end was cut by 0 bases, the J end by 5 bases, with 10 bases between. Germline V gene data show CDR1 as PRHDT and CDR2 as FYEKMQ (reference sequence). This CDR3 is 14 amino acids long. CDR3 sequence (DNA): TGTGCCAGCAGCTTAGGATTACAGGGTTATGGCTACACCTTC. It yields the protein CASSLGLQGYGYTF.

This chain uses TRBV24-1 with TRBJ1-5; D remains ambiguous. Germline CDR1 KGHDR, CDR2 SFDVKD. This CDR3 is built from 14 residues. V lost 4 bases and J 4 bases, leaving 10 bases between the germline ends. The CDR3 protein is CATSDPGVNQPQHF. DNA of the CDR3: TGTGCCACCAGTGACCCCGGGGTTAATCAGCCCCAGCATTTT.

J is TRBJ2-7 and V is TRBV13, with 9 bases matching TRBD1. The CDR3 runs 18 residues. With V trimmed by 3 bases and J by 2 bases, 14 bases remained unmatched. Per the germline V gene, CDR1 is PRHDT and CDR2 is FYEKMQ (reference sequence). In DNA, the CDR3 is TGTGCCAGCAGCTTCAGTCTCTCAACGGGACAGGGTCCCTACGAGCAGTACTTC. Its protein product is CASSFSLSTGQGPYEQYF.

The chain uses TRBV7-2 and TRBJ1-4; weak D call: TRBD1 (5 bases). The germline gives CDR1 SGHTA, CDR2 FQGNSA. V dropped 2 bases and J dropped 7 bases, with 14 bases sitting between them. This CDR3 spans 15 amino acids. CDR3 bases: TGTGCCAGCAGCTTAATCCTCCAGGGAGGTGAAAAACTGTTTTTT. This gives the protein CASSLILQGGEKLFF.

V and J are TRBV9 and TRBJ2-3; 10 positions match TRBD1. After removal of 6 bases from V and 5 bases from J, the junction contained 3 bases not matched to a gene. The CDR3 extends over 13 amino acids. CDR1 is SGDLS and CDR2 is YYNGEE in the germline V gene. CDR3 sequence: CASNRDRGDTQYF. The CDR3 region has the DNA TGTGCCAGCAACAGGGACAGGGGAGATACGCAGTATTTT.

The V gene is TRBV5-1, the J gene TRBJ1-3; a weak D match, TRBD1 (6 bases). Germline V lookup: CDR1 SGHRS, CDR2 YFSETQ. The CDR3 is made up of 15 amino acids. V was cut by 0 bases and J by 4 bases, with 11 bases left in between. CDR3 region: CASSLGTGTGNTIYF. CDR3 sequence (DNA): TGCGCCAGCAGCTTGGGGACCGGGACAGGAAACACCATATATTTT.

This clone has a handful of counts. The rearrangement joins TRBV5-1 to TRBJ1-6, with D possibly being TRBD1 (6 bases). The CDR3 sequence is 16 residues long. Germline CDR1 SGHRS, CDR2 YFSETQ. V was pared by 3 bases and J by 11 bases, with 21 bases between. This CDR3 reads CASSSQRGGPGTPLHF. The CDR3 nucleotides read TGCGCCAGCAGCTCCCAGCGGGGGGGCCCCGGGACACCCCTCCACTTT.

CDR3 loop: CAWSLGTSGGASETQYF. The DNA for the CDR3 is TGTGCCTGGAGCCTCGGGACTAGCGGGGGGGCTTCGGAGACCCAGTACTTC. The chain has TRBV30 and TRBJ2-5; 16 bases line up with TRBD2. This CDR3 comprises 17 residues. V dropped 3 bases and J dropped 5; count of bases not matched to a gene: 9. Looked up from germline, CDR1 is GTSNPN and CDR2 is SVGIG (reference sequence).

The CDR3 sequence is CASSVTRTEAFF. For the CDR3, the DNA is TGTGCCAGCAGTGTTACGCGGACTGAAGCTTTCTTT. The chain joins TRBV2 to TRBJ1-1; D is unclear. CDR3 length: 12 amino acids. With 4 bases removed from V and 5 bases from J, the gap between germline ends came to 8 bases. Germline loops: CDR1 SNHLY, CDR2 FYNNEI.

This rearrangement joins TRBV7-9 to TRBJ1-1; D is possibly TRBD1 (5 bases). V lost 3 bases and J 5 bases, leaving 10 bases between the germline ends. The length of the CDR3 is 13 residues. Germline CDR1 and CDR2: SEHNR and FQNEAQ (reference sequence). The CDR3 DNA reads as TGTGCCAGCAGCTTCCCGGGGGGGACTGAAGCTTTCTTT. It yields the protein CASSFPGGTEAFF.

This sequence joins TRBV3-1 (or the pseudogene TRBV3-2) and TRBJ2-2; 7 bases fit TRBD1. The CDR3 runs 16 residues. CDR1 and CDR2 from the germline V gene are LGHDT and YNNKEL (reference sequence). The V segment lost 0 bases and the J segment 5 bases; nucleotides outside the gene matches: 6. CDR3: CASSQEPGGLTGELFF. The DNA of the CDR3 is TGTGCCAGCAGCCAAGAGCCAGGGGGTTTAACCGGGGAGCTGTTTTTT.

This sequence joins TRBV6-5 and TRBJ2-1; D perhaps matches TRBD2 (6 bases). This CDR3 region has 15 residues. Germline loops: CDR1 MNHEY, CDR2 SVGAGI. The V gene lost 6 bases and the J gene lost 0 bases, with 12 bases spanning the gap. The CDR3 loop is CASSWAGSSYNEQFF. In DNA form, the CDR3 reads TGTGCCAGCAGCTGGGCGGGGAGCTCCTACAATGAGCAGTTCTTC.

This clone was seen a handful of times. The chain carries TRBV6-5 and TRBJ1-5, with 9 bases aligning to TRBD1. J lost 7 bases, V lost 4 bases, and 5 bases had no gene match. There are 14 residues in the CDR3. Germline CDR1 reads MNHEY; CDR2 reads SVGAGI. The CDR3 here is CASSSTGGFQPQHF. The DNA of the CDR3 is TGTGCCAGCAGTTCGACAGGGGGTTTCCAGCCCCAGCATTTT.

This rearrangement joins TRBV27 to TRBJ1-6, with 7 bases fitting TRBD1. With 4 bases clipped from V and 2 bases from J, the junction kept 2 bases outside the gene matches. Per germline, CDR1 MNHEY and CDR2 SMNVEV (reference sequence). The CDR3 sequence is 15 residues long. The CDR3: CASSSQGTYNSPLHF. The CDR3 DNA follows: TGTGCCAGCAGTTCACAGGGGACCTATAATTCACCCCTCCACTTT.

The J gene is TRBJ2-7, the V gene TRBV5-6; 10 nucleotides match TRBD2. Germline values: CDR1 SGHDT, CDR2 YYEEEE. Trimming took 0 bases from V and 4 from J; bases not matched to a gene: 7. The CDR3 is made up of 16 amino acids. The CDR3 here is CASSLGGTSVRYEQYF. Written as DNA, the CDR3 is TGTGCCAGCAGCTTGGGCGGGACTAGCGTGAGATACGAGCAGTACTTC.

The rearrangement joins TRBV30 to TRBJ1-5; a possible D gene is TRBD1 (6 bases). V gave up 7 bases and J gave up 7 bases, with 17 bases separating them. This CDR3 is 13 amino acids long. The germline V gene encodes CDR1 GTSNPN and CDR2 SVGIG (reference sequence). CDR3 in amino acids: CASSSGQWQPQHF. CDR3 nucleotide sequence: TGTGCCTCCAGCTCAGGACAGTGGCAGCCCCAGCATTTT. The variable domain in full, with the rest retrieved from reference TRBV30 and TRBJ1-5, is SQTIHQWPATLVQPVGSPLSLECTVEGTSNPNLYWYRQAAGRGLQLLFYSVGIGQISSEVPQNLSASRPQDRQFILSSKKLLLSDSGFYLCASSSGQWQPQHFGDGTRLSIL.

The chain couples TRBV12-3 or TRBV12-4 to TRBJ2-7; weak D call: TRBD1 (6 bases). V was cut by 4 bases and J by 9 bases, with 13 bases left in between. The CDR3 totals 12 residues. The CDR3 nucleotides are TGTGCCAGCAGTTCGACAGGCTTAGCGCAGTACTTC. This encodes CASSSTGLAQYF.